A selection of T cell receptor beta chains follows, all from one sample in a study of post-analysis software for immune sequencing data. TCRdb redid the calling of the PCR reads with MiXCR, one entry per CDR3 protein. The sample records about 540,000 distinct CDR3 sequences, around 36% being singletons. Sequencing input: blood. The receptors derive from a girl aged 2-17 years with multiple sclerosis. Both conserved end residues are part of each CDR3. The D gene is left open where the match is weak. Expanded clones get a size class; other rows say once, few or many, or leave the size out.

D	size	V	J	CDR3	DNA
TRBD2	-	TRBV28	TRBJ2-1	CASLNSGESSYNEQFF	TGTGCCAGCTTGAATAGCGGGGAGAGCTCCTACAATGAGCAGTTCTTC
TRBD2	few	TRBV12-3/TRBV12-4	TRBJ2-5	CASSSTLTSGQETQYF	TGTGCCAGCAGTTCAACCTTGACTAGCGGGCAAGAGACCCAGTACTTC
-	few	TRBV29-1	TRBJ1-1	CSVVGGHTEAFF	TGCAGCGTTGTCGGGGGTCACACTGAAGCTTTCTTT
-	once	TRBV7-9	TRBJ2-3	CASSLNEGSTDTQYF	TGTGCCAGCAGCCTTAATGAGGGCAGCACAGATACGCAGTATTTT
-	-	TRBV7-6	TRBJ2-3	CASSWETDTQYF	TGTGCCAGCAGCTGGGAGACAGATACGCAGTATTTT
-	few	TRBV6-6	TRBJ2-1	CASSSDSREQFF	TGTGCCAGCAGTTCCGACTCGCGGGAGCAGTTCTTC
-	-	TRBV4-2	TRBJ2-1	CASSQGNRVKYNEQFF	TGTGCCAGCAGCCAAGGGAACCGGGTCAAGTACAATGAGCAGTTCTTC
-	few	TRBV5-1	TRBJ2-4	CASSLGQGRNIQYF	TGCGCCAGCAGCTTGGGGCAGGGTCGAAACATTCAGTACTTC
-	many	TRBV7-9	TRBJ1-4	CASSPVGAGEEKLFF	TGTGCCAGCAGCCCAGTCGGGGCCGGGGAGGAAAAACTGTTTTTT
TRBD2	few	TRBV14	TRBJ2-5	CASSQEGLAQETQYF	TGTGCCAGCAGCCAAGAGGGACTAGCTCAAGAGACCCAGTACTTC
-	-	TRBV10-3	TRBJ1-5	CAISVKEGNQPQHF	TGTGCCATCAGCGTGAAGGAGGGAAATCAGCCCCAGCATTTT
TRBD1	few	TRBV10-3	TRBJ2-4	CAISSGTGGGNIQYF	TGTGCCATCAGCTCCGGGACAGGGGGCGGAAACATTCAGTACTTC
TRBD2	-	TRBV4-1	TRBJ2-5	CASSPLGLAGAQETQYF	TGCGCCAGCAGCCCATTGGGACTAGCGGGGGCCCAAGAGACCCAGTACTTC
-	-	TRBV3-1	TRBJ1-2	CASSQTAEGYGYTF	TGTGCCAGCAGCCAAACCGCTGAAGGCTATGGCTACACCTTC
-	-	TRBV10-3	TRBJ2-1	CATRTGIDNEQFF	TGTGCCACCAGGACTGGGATCGACAATGAGCAGTTCTTC
-	-	TRBV20-1	TRBJ2-5	CSARDPGGGNFRTQYF	TGCAGTGCTAGAGATCCGGGTGGTGGAAACTTTAGGACCCAGTACTTC
-	-	TRBV28	TRBJ2-5	CASSSGGPLFQYF	TGTGCCAGCAGTTCAGGCGGACCTCTATTTCAGTACTTC
TRBD1	-	TRBV7-9	TRBJ2-7	CASSLNDRDPYEQYF	TGTGCCAGCAGCTTAAACGACAGGGACCCCTACGAGCAGTACTTC
TRBD1	once	TRBV7-9	TRBJ2-1	CTSSFPGGDEQFF	TGTACCAGCAGCTTCCCAGGGGGCGATGAGCAGTTCTTC
-	-	TRBV5-1	TRBJ2-7	CASSFDPSYEQYF	TGCGCCAGCAGCTTCGACCCTTCCTACGAGCAGTACTTC
TRBD1	many	TRBV6-6	TRBJ2-7	CASSYPRTGAYEQYF	TGTGCCAGCAGTTACCCAAGGACAGGGGCCTACGAGCAGTACTTC
TRBD1	-	TRBV5-5	TRBJ2-3	CASSYRGPGTDTQYF	TGTGCCAGCAGTTACAGGGGGCCGGGAACAGATACGCAGTATTTT
TRBD1	few	TRBV6-1	TRBJ2-1	CASSGPPRMDRRQFF	TGTGCCAGCAGCGGACCTCCCCGAATGGACAGGCGGCAGTTCTTC
-	-	TRBV19	TRBJ2-7	CASSMKTGRSYEQYF	TGTGCCAGTAGTATGAAGACAGGCCGATCCTACGAGCAGTACTTC
TRBD2	few	TRBV27	TRBJ2-1	CASSPRGTTYNEQFF	TGTGCCAGCAGTCCACGTGGGACTACCTACAATGAGCAGTTCTTC
-	-	TRBV10-3	TRBJ2-7	CAISLTDVTYEQYF	TGTGCCATCAGCTTGACAGATGTGACCTACGAGCAGTACTTC
TRBD2	few	TRBV6-1	TRBJ2-1	CASSPKTSFRSYNEQFF	TGTGCCAGCAGTCCCAAGACTAGCTTCCGTTCCTACAATGAGCAGTTCTTC
-	-	TRBV7-2	TRBJ2-5	CASSLRGFQEAQYF	TGTGCCAGCAGCCTCCGCGGGTTCCAAGAGGCCCAGTACTTC
TRBD2	few	TRBV27	TRBJ2-5	CASSLTSGGRRSQYF	TGTGCCAGCAGTTTAACTAGCGGGGGCCGCAGGTCCCAGTACTTC
-	few	TRBV6-5	TRBJ2-3	CASSRSLGTTQYF	TGTGCCAGCAGCCGTTCCCTAGGTACAACGCAGTATTTT
-	few	TRBV7-6	TRBJ2-5	CASSPVFQETQYF	TGTGCCAGCAGTCCAGTTTTCCAAGAGACCCAGTACTTC
-	few	TRBV5-6	TRBJ2-1	CASSLGPRGSVYNEQFF	TGTGCCAGCAGCTTGGGCCCTAGGGGGTCTGTGTACAATGAGCAGTTCTTC
TRBD2	-	TRBV10-3	TRBJ2-7	CAISPGLASGCEQYF	TGTGCCATCAGCCCGGGACTAGCGTCTGGCTGCGAGCAGTACTTC
-	-	TRBV29-1	TRBJ1-2	CSVPPDPNYGYTF	TGCAGCGTTCCCCCCGACCCTAACTATGGCTACACCTTC
-	-	TRBV12-3/TRBV12-4	TRBJ1-2	CASSLLDGYTF	TGTGCCAGCAGCCTTCTGGATGGCTACACCTTC
TRBD1	few	TRBV7-6	TRBJ2-5	CASSARDSVRPGQETQYF	TGTGCCAGCAGTGCCCGGGACAGTGTAAGACCGGGACAAGAGACCCAGTACTTC
TRBD2	-	TRBV5-1	TRBJ2-1	CASSFRLAGQDNEQFF	TGCGCCAGCAGCTTCCGACTAGCGGGGCAAGACAATGAGCAGTTCTTC
-	-	TRBV4-1	TRBJ1-5	CASSQVGGLWVQPQHF	TGCGCCAGCAGCCAAGTGGGGGGTCTGTGGGTTCAGCCCCAGCATTTT
-	-	TRBV24-1	TRBJ2-5	CATSGAGEGPIQGTQYF	TGTGCCACCAGTGGGGCAGGGGAGGGTCCTATCCAAGGGACCCAGTACTTC
-	-	TRBV3-1	TRBJ2-1	CASSHRAGYDNEQFF	TGTGCCAGCAGCCATCGTGCGGGCTACGACAATGAGCAGTTCTTC
-	many	TRBV4-2	TRBJ2-4	CASSQGGSENIQYF	TGTGCCAGCAGCCAAGGTGGTTCCGAAAACATTCAGTACTTC
-	few	TRBV20-1	TRBJ2-5	CSISAGQETQYF	TGCAGTATATCGGCAGGCCAAGAGACCCAGTACTTC
-	few	TRBV20-1	TRBJ2-5	CSANGLPGKQETQYF	TGCAGTGCTAACGGACTGCCCGGGAAACAAGAGACCCAGTACTTC
TRBD2	-	TRBV4-1	TRBJ2-3	CASSQGLAGGTARTDTQYF	TGCGCCAGCAGCCAAGGACTAGCGGGGGGGACGGCTCGAACAGATACGCAGTATTTT
TRBD1	-	TRBV3-1	TRBJ1-1	CASSKAGQLNTEAFF	TGTGCCAGCAGCAAGGCGGGACAGCTTAACACTGAAGCTTTCTTT
-	-	TRBV13	TRBJ2-7	CASSKQGAYEQYF	TGTGCCAGCAGCAAACAGGGAGCCTACGAGCAGTACTTC
-	few	TRBV9	TRBJ2-1	CASSFSVEANEQFF	TGTGCCAGCAGCTTTTCGGTGGAGGCGAACGAGCAGTTCTTC
TRBD1	many	TRBV29-1	TRBJ1-2	CSVVPQGRYYGYTF	TGCAGCGTTGTCCCACAGGGGAGGTACTATGGCTACACCTTC
-	few	TRBV7-6	TRBJ2-6	CASSLALGESRYSGANVLTF	TGTGCCAGCAGCTTAGCGCTAGGAGAGAGCAGATACTCTGGGGCCAACGTCCTGACTTTC
TRBD2	-	TRBV15	TRBJ2-1	CATSRGGGGLSEQFF	TGTGCCACCAGCAGAGGAGGCGGGGGGTTAAGTGAGCAGTTCTTC
-	few	TRBV28	TRBJ2-6	CASTWGSGANVLTF	TGTGCCAGCACGTGGGGCTCTGGGGCCAACGTCCTGACTTTC
-	many	TRBV10-3	TRBJ2-5	CAIREGQTQYF	TGTGCCATCAGGGAGGGGCAGACCCAGTACTTC
-	few	TRBV20-1	TRBJ2-7	CSARGDGNSYEQYF	TGCAGTGCTAGGGGGGACGGCAACTCCTACGAGCAGTACTTC
TRBD1	-	TRBV5-1	TRBJ1-5	CASSSSGTGNQPQHF	TGCGCCAGCAGCTCCTCCGGGACAGGAAATCAGCCCCAGCATTTT